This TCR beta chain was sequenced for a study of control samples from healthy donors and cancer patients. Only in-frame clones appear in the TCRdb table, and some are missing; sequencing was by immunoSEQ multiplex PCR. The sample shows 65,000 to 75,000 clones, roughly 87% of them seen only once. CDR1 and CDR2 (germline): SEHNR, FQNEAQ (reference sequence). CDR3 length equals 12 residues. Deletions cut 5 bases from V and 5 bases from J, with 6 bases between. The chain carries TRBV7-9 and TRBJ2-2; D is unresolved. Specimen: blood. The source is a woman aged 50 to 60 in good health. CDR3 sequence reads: CASSRETGELFF. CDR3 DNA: TGTGCCAGCAGCCGCGAGACCGGGGAGCTGTTTTTT.